This entry lists 19 T cell receptor beta chains sequenced from one sample in a study of blood T cell repertoires in COVID-19 (dated by TCRdb to the early 2020s). Library preparation was by the immunoSEQ multiplex PCR assay. TCRdb holds this immuneACCESS table with in-frame rearrangements only. Some clones are missing; in checked studies, unresolved V genes explain under half, and the rest has no known cause. The sample table contains around 480,000 clones; only one count was recorded for about 85% of them. The ten largest clones represent 0.7% of the sample. Source material: PBMCs or T cells enriched from blood (not recorded which). Source of these receptors: a woman younger than 30 who had recovered from COVID-19.

The chain combines TRBV7-6 with TRBJ1-2; 7 nucleotides match TRBD1. Germline CDR1 SGHVS, CDR2 FNYEAQ. This CDR3 is built from 15 residues. The V and J ends lost 5 bases and 4 bases, in that order; junction bases with no gene match: 10. The CDR3 coding sequence is TGTGCCAGCAGCCCTTGGACAGGTGAGGCCTATGGCTACACCTTC. Protein: CASSPWTGEAYGYTF.

This chain uses TRBV18 with TRBJ1-3; TRBD1 agrees at 8 bases. The CDR3 has 16 amino acids. CDR1 KGHSH and CDR2 LQKENI come from the germline V gene. Germline trimming cut 3 bases from V and 0 bases from J; bases unmatched to any gene: 4. The CDR3 DNA reads as TGTGCCAGCTCACCGGGACAGGAGTTCTCTGGAAACACCATATATTTT. This translates into CASSPGQEFSGNTIYF.

The chain couples TRBV2 to TRBJ1-1; TRBD1 matches 8 bases. Germline values: CDR1 SNHLY, CDR2 FYNNEI. V shed 3 bases, J shed 5 bases, and the junction held 5 bases outside the gene matches. This CDR3 contains 14 residues. CDR3 loop: CASSEDRVATEAFF. The CDR3 DNA reads as TGTGCCAGCAGTGAGGACAGGGTGGCAACTGAAGCTTTCTTT.

V and J are TRBV7-9 and TRBJ2-3; 7 bases are shared with TRBD1. The CDR3 loop spans 16 amino acids. J gave up 4 bases and V 5 bases, and 12 bases lay outside the gene matches. Germline CDR1 reads SEHNR; CDR2 reads FQNEAQ (reference sequence). As DNA, the CDR3 is TGTGCCAGCAGCGGACTTGACAGGGTGGGGGCAGATACGCAGTATTTT. Its translation is CASSGLDRVGADTQYF.

The J gene is TRBJ2-7, the V gene TRBV27; possibly TRBD1 for D (7 bases). The CDR3 runs 12 residues. The germline CDR1 and CDR2 sequences are MNHEY and SMNVEV (reference sequence). The V end was cut by 8 bases, the J end by 6 bases, with 14 bases between. Written as DNA, the CDR3 is TGTGCCAGCGGACCAGGGGGGTCCGAGCAGTACTTC. This translates into CASGPGGSEQYF.

This chain links TRBV11-2 with TRBJ1-4, with D hard to call. The V gene lost 0 bases and the J gene lost 6 bases, with 14 bases spanning the gap. This CDR3 region has 16 residues. Germline V gives CDR1 SGHAT, CDR2 FQNNGV. CDR3 in DNA: TGTGCCAGCAGCTTAGATAAACAGCCTCCCTATGAAAAACTGTTTTTT. Translation gives CASSLDKQPPYEKLFF.

This chain links TRBV5-1 with TRBJ1-1; 8 bases align to TRBD1. Germline trimming cut 3 bases from V and 1 base from J; bases unmatched to any gene: 8. This CDR3 has 16 residues. The V gene's germline CDR1 is SGHRS and CDR2 YFSETQ. The CDR3 DNA reads as TGCGCCAGCAGCTACGGACAGGGCGGGGCGAACACTGAAGCTTTCTTT. Translation: CASSYGQGGANTEAFF.

The chain recombines TRBV5-4 with TRBJ1-2; D ambiguous. Germline CDR1 and CDR2: SGHNT and YYREEE (reference sequence). The CDR3 sequence is 13 residues long. The V end was cut by 5 bases, the J end by 0 bases, with 8 bases between. CDR3 loop: CASREGPNYGYTF. The CDR3 DNA reads as TGTGCCAGCAGGGAGGGTCCTAACTATGGCTACACCTTC.

The rearrangement uses TRBV6-5 and TRBJ1-3; TRBD1 agrees at 7 bases. V shed 6 bases, J shed 3 bases, and the junction held 8 bases outside the gene matches. The length of the CDR3 is 15 residues. Germline assignment: CDR1 MNHEY and CDR2 SVGAGI. The CDR3 region has the DNA TGTGCCAGCAGCCAGCACAGGGGTAGTGGAAACACCATATATTTT. Residues: CASSQHRGSGNTIYF.

The gene calls are TRBV19 and TRBJ1-2, with D possibly matching TRBD1 (6 bases). CDR3 length equals 12 residues. V was clipped by 6 bases and J by 3 bases, with 8 bases between them. The V gene's germline CDR1 is LNHDA and CDR2 SQIVND (reference sequence). For the CDR3, the DNA is TGTGCCAGTAGCAACAGGGACTATGGCTACACCTTC. Its protein is CASSNRDYGYTF.

This chain joins TRBV7-2 and TRBJ1-1, with 7 bases aligning to TRBD1. CDR1 is SGHTA and CDR2 is FQGNSA in the germline V gene. V lost 5 bases to trimming and J lost 2 bases; unmatched junction nucleotides: 11. The CDR3 is 16 amino acids. The CDR3 nucleotides are TGTGCCAGCAGCCCTAGCCAGTACAGGGGAAACACTGAAGCTTTCTTT. Translating it yields CASSPSQYRGNTEAFF.

The rearrangement uses TRBV24-1 and TRBJ1-6, with 8 bases lining up with TRBD1. Germline V gene sequence: CDR1 KGHDR, CDR2 SFDVKD. The ends lost 3 bases at V and 10 bases at J; junction bases unmatched: 7. The CDR3 sequence is 15 residues long. CDR3 DNA sequence: TGTGCCACCAGTGATCCTACAGGGGGGGTCTCACCCCTCCACTTT. This sequence encodes CATSDPTGGVSPLHF.

The chain joins TRBV30 to TRBJ1-6; 8 nucleotides line up with TRBD1. V shed 2 bases, J shed 7 bases, and the junction held 4 bases outside the gene matches. The germline gives CDR1 GTSNPN, CDR2 SVGIG (reference sequence). This CDR3 comprises 14 residues. This CDR3 reads CAWSPGGINSPLHF. The DNA of the CDR3 is TGTGCCTGGAGTCCAGGGGGCATCAATTCACCCCTCCACTTT.

The rearrangement uses TRBV7-8 and TRBJ1-4, with D possibly TRBD1 on 6 matching bases. The CDR3 spans 13 residues. Deletions cut 5 bases from V and 8 bases from J, with 12 bases between. The germline V gene has CDR1 SGHVS and CDR2 FQNEAQ. CDR3 in amino acids: CASSHHREEKLFF. In DNA, the CDR3 is TGTGCCAGCAGCCACCACAGGGAAGAAAAACTGTTTTTT.

The chain recombines TRBV5-1 with TRBJ1-3; unclear D gene. Germline assignment: CDR1 SGHRS and CDR2 YFSETQ. This CDR3 region has 14 residues. Trimming pared 2 bases from V and 0 bases from J, leaving 6 bases between. CDR3 in amino acids: CASSLTVSGNTIYF. As DNA, the CDR3 is TGCGCCAGCAGCTTAACGGTCTCTGGAAACACCATATATTTT. The entire variable domain, with the rest obtained from reference TRBV5-1 and TRBJ1-3, is as follows: KAGVTQTPRYLIKTRGQQVTLSCSPISGHRSVSWYQQTPGQGLQFLFEYFSETQRNKGNFPGRFSGRQFSNSRSEMNVSTLELGDSALYLCASSLTVSGNTIYFGEGSWLTVV.

The chain links TRBV30 to TRBJ1-2, with 10 bases identical to TRBD1. Germline CDR1 is GTSNPN and CDR2 is SVGIG (reference sequence). This CDR3 region has 14 residues. The V segment lost 7 bases and the J segment 7 bases; nucleotides outside the gene matches: 12. CDR3 protein: CASRPTGGASGYTF. The CDR3 bases are TGTGCCTCCCGCCCGACAGGGGGCGCCTCTGGCTACACCTTC.

This clone was seen once. The J gene is TRBJ2-2, the V gene TRBV5-6; perhaps TRBD2 as D (6 bases). This CDR3 is built from 16 residues. Trimming left V 2 bases short and J 3 bases short, with 14 bases between. From germline, CDR1 is SGHDT and CDR2 YYEEEE. The DNA for the CDR3 is TGTGCCAGCAGCTTCAGGGCGGGGTCGGACACCGGGGAGCTGTTTTTT. Its protein is CASSFRAGSDTGELFF.

The chain couples TRBV27 to TRBJ1-2; D remains unclear. V lost 5 bases and J 2 bases, leaving 15 bases between the germline ends. Germline values: CDR1 MNHEY, CDR2 SMNVEV (reference sequence). The CDR3 is 15 residues long. CDR3 residues: CASSLYPQANYGYTF. DNA for the CDR3: TGTGCCAGCAGTCTCTACCCCCAAGCGAACTATGGCTACACCTTC.

The J gene is TRBJ2-3, the V gene TRBV7-9; 13 bases line up with TRBD2. CDR1 SEHNR and CDR2 FQNEAQ come from the germline V gene (reference sequence). CDR3 size: 19 residues. The V and J ends lost 5 bases and 4 bases, in that order; junction bases with no gene match: 15. CDR3 amino acids: CASSPGLAGTLGGADTQYF. The CDR3 nucleotides are TGTGCCAGCAGCCCGGGACTAGCGGGGACCCTAGGTGGAGCAGATACGCAGTATTTT.